The 27 T cell receptor beta chains reported below all come from one sample, sequenced in a study of blood T cells in healthy people across ages. Combining a sample-barcoded 5' primer with a J-beta primer mix, a second PCR ran for roughly 6 to 11 cycles. MiXCR was run by TCRdb on the 5' RACE reads, yielding one entry per CDR3 protein. Of roughly 1,500,000 distinct CDR3 sequences in the sample, 30% to 40% were seen once. The sample taken for sequencing was blood. These receptor sequences come from a woman between 25 and 40 years old in good health.

In its sample, this clonotype was seen a few times. J is TRBJ2-5 and V is TRBV7-9, with no clear D. There are 12 residues in the CDR3. Germline CDR1 SEHNR, CDR2 FQNEAQ (reference sequence). V was trimmed by 6 bases and J by 0 bases, leaving 5 bases between them. CDR3 nucleotides: TGTGCCAGCAGTGAGAACCAAGAGACCCAGTACTTC. Protein: CASSENQETQYF.

With regard to this clonotype: With a much larger clone just one base away, this may be a read error. J is TRBJ2-5 and V is TRBV9; possibly TRBD1 or TRBD2 for D (5 bases each). CDR1 and CDR2 (germline): SGDLS, YYNGEE. CDR3 length equals 15 residues. The V gene lost 3 bases and the J gene lost 1 base, with 13 bases spanning the gap. Here the CDR3 DNA reads TGTGCCAGCAGCGGCTGGGACGGACCCCAAGAGACCCAGTACTTC. Protein product: CASSGWDGPQETQYF.

This clonotype has just a few counts. The chain carries TRBV5-1 and TRBJ2-1, with D maybe TRBD2 (7 bases). Germline CDR1 is SGHRS and CDR2 is YFSETQ. V shed 3 bases and J shed 0 bases, with 13 bases lying between them. This CDR3 region has 16 residues. The CDR3 spells CASSYARGASYNEQFF. DNA for the CDR3: TGCGCCAGCAGCTACGCCCGGGGGGCCTCCTACAATGAGCAGTTCTTC.

Many counts were recorded for this clonotype. The chain recombines TRBV4-1 with TRBJ2-7, with no clear D. The CDR3 length is 15 residues. V was clipped by 3 bases and J by 2 bases, with 14 bases between them. In germline, CDR1 is MGHRA, CDR2 YSYEKL. CDR3 coding DNA: TGCGCCAGCAGCCACCCGGGTGCTTTTCCCTACGAGCAGTACTTC. Protein: CASSHPGAFPYEQYF.

In this sample, this clonotype turned up once. This chain joins TRBV2 and TRBJ1-2; D unclear. This CDR3 is 14 amino acids long. V was cut by 2 bases and J by 2 bases, with 9 bases left in between. Per germline, CDR1 SNHLY and CDR2 FYNNEI. As DNA, the CDR3 is TGTGCCAGCAGTGAACTTGCACCGAACTATGGCTACACCTTC. Its protein product is CASSELAPNYGYTF.

CDR3 residues: CASGFGEQAFF. DNA of the CDR3: TGTGCTAGTGGTTTCGGCGAACAAGCTTTCTTT. The chain links TRBV12-5 to TRBJ1-1; D unresolved. The CDR3 length is 11 residues. Trimming removed 3 bases from V and 9 bases from J, with 8 bases in between. Germline values: CDR1 LGHNT, CDR2 FRNRAP.

This clonotype was found a few times. The J gene is TRBJ2-3, the V gene TRBV29-1; 7 bases are a match to TRBD2. J was trimmed by 1 base and V by 2 bases; bases with no gene match: 6. The CDR3 spans 15 residues. Germline V gives CDR1 SQVTM, CDR2 ANQGSEA. The CDR3 nucleotides read TGCAGCGTTGAAAGGTTCGGACTAGGCACAGATACGCAGTATTTT. Protein product: CSVERFGLGTDTQYF.

This clonotype was seen only once. V is TRBV6-2 or TRBV6-3 and J is TRBJ2-3; 8 positions match TRBD2. Germline V gives CDR1 MNHEY, CDR2 SVGEGT. The CDR3 covers 18 residues. V lost 0 bases to trimming and J lost 0 bases; unmatched junction nucleotides: 8. Written as DNA, the CDR3 is TGTGCCAGCAGTTACTCCACTAGCGGAGACACTAGCACAGATACGCAGTATTTT. It is translated as CASSYSTSGDTSTDTQYF.

On this clonotype: At one end, the junction sequence differs from germline, possibly due to a read error. Here the CDR3 DNA reads TGCGCCAGTAGCCAAGCACGGGCTAGGGGGCTCTACAATGAGCAGTTCTTC. Encoded protein: CASSQARARGLYNEQFF. The chain employs TRBV4-1 and TRBJ2-1, with 7 bases lining up with TRBD1. Germline CDR1 reads MGHRA; CDR2 reads YSYEKL. CDR3 length equals 17 residues.

The chain couples TRBV10-3 to TRBJ1-2; D is unclear. There are 15 residues in the CDR3. Germline V gene sequence: CDR1 ENHRY, CDR2 SYGVKD. Between the trimmed V and J ends, which lost 10 bases and 2 bases, there was a span of 20 bases. DNA for the CDR3: TGTGCCACCCGCTCGGGCGCTACGGAGAACTATGGCTACACCTTC. Translated, it gives CATRSGATENYGYTF.

The chain employs TRBV5-1 and TRBJ2-1; D might be TRBD2 (6 bases). This CDR3 region has 16 residues. Germline CDR1 is SGHRS and CDR2 is YFSETQ. V was shortened by 7 bases and J by 6 bases, with 23 bases between the two germline ends. The CDR3 is CASERVAGIVSNEQFF. DNA for the CDR3: TGCGCCAGCGAGAGGGTGGCGGGAATCGTAAGCAATGAGCAGTTCTTC.

This clonotype was detected a few times. This chain connects TRBV6-2 or TRBV6-3 to TRBJ2-1; 9 bases agree with TRBD2. Germline CDR1 and CDR2: MNHEY and SVGEGT. This CDR3 is 23 amino acids long. The V segment lost 0 bases and the J segment 0 bases; nucleotides outside the gene matches: 21. CDR3 nucleotides: TGTGCCAGCAGTTACTCGATAGACGAACCGGGACTAGCCTTCCTGAGCTCCTACAATGAGCAGTTCTTC. The encoded protein is CASSYSIDEPGLAFLSSYNEQFF.

The V and J genes are TRBV7-6 and TRBJ2-7, with 7 bases fitting TRBD1. The CDR3 covers 15 residues. The germline V gene encodes CDR1 SGHVS and CDR2 FNYEAQ. V lost 5 bases to trimming and J lost 3 bases; unmatched junction nucleotides: 10. In DNA, the CDR3 is TGTGCCAGCAGCATCGGTCCGGGACAGAGCTACGAGCAGTACTTC. Its translation is CASSIGPGQSYEQYF. Using reference TRBV7-6 and TRBJ2-7 for the parts outside the CDR3, the full variable domain is GAGVSQSPRYKVTKRGQDVALRCDPISGHVSLYWYRQALGQGPEFLTYFNYEAQQDKSGLPNDRFSAERPEGSISTLTIQRTEQRDSAMYRCASSIGPGQSYEQYFGPGTRLTVT.

This clonotype was recorded a few times. The V gene is TRBV25-1, the J gene TRBJ1-2; no clear D. Germline values: CDR1 MGHDK, CDR2 SYGVNS. V lost 1 base, J lost 8 bases, and 11 bases lay in between. The CDR3 runs 13 residues. The CDR3 coding sequence is TGTGCCAGCAGTGAATCCCCAGTGGGGGGCTACACCTTC. Its protein is CASSESPVGGYTF.

This clonotype was recorded once. The rearrangement joins TRBV20-1 to TRBJ2-5; 9 bases agree with TRBD1. The better agreement between TRBJ2-7 and the DNA end casts doubt on the J call. CDR1 is DFQATT, CDR2 SNEGSKA, per germline (reference sequence). The CDR3 consists of 14 residues. DNA for the CDR3: TGCAGTGCTAGACTTAACAGGGGGCCGGACGAGCAGTACTTC. Its protein product is CSARLNRGPDEQYF.

The rearrangement joins TRBV28 to TRBJ1-4, with TRBD1 identical over 7 bases. The CDR3 covers 16 residues. Germline-derived CDR1 and CDR2 are MDHEN and SYDVKM. The trim removed 3 bases at V and 0 bases at J, leaving 4 bases unmatched. The DNA for the CDR3 is TGTGCCAGCAGTTTCGAGGGGGCGGCAACTAATGAAAAACTGTTTTTT. It yields the protein CASSFEGAATNEKLFF.

This chain links TRBV13 with TRBJ2-3, with 9 bases that match TRBD1. Germline trimming cut 4 bases from V and 4 bases from J; bases unmatched to any gene: 9. Germline V gives CDR1 PRHDT, CDR2 FYEKMQ (reference sequence). There are 16 residues in the CDR3. CDR3 in amino acids: CASSWGQGRSADTQYF. The CDR3 nucleotides are TGTGCCAGCAGCTGGGGACAGGGTCGGTCCGCAGATACGCAGTATTTT.

This sequence joins TRBV20-1 and TRBJ2-1; the D gene is possibly TRBD2 (6 bases). CDR1 and CDR2 (germline): DFQATT, SNEGSKA (reference sequence). The CDR3 consists of 17 residues. The germline V and J ends were trimmed by 6 bases and 6 bases, with 27 bases remaining between them. As DNA, the CDR3 is TGCAGTGCCCGGACGACGGGAGAGGCAGGATTGCGCAATGAGCAGTTCTTC. It is translated as CSARTTGEAGLRNEQFF.

This clonotype has only a few counts. The rearrangement links TRBV6-6 to TRBJ2-1; TRBD2 matches at 8 bases. The CDR3 consists of 17 residues. V dropped 2 bases and J dropped 5; count of bases not matched to a gene: 11. In germline, CDR1 is MNHNY, CDR2 SVGAGI (reference sequence). DNA of the CDR3: TGTGCCAGCAGTTACCGTCCTGGGAGCGGGGGAAACAATGAGCAGTTCTTC. Protein sequence: CASSYRPGSGGNNEQFF.

The V and J genes are TRBV27 and TRBJ2-5; D is uncertain. Germline CDR1 is MNHEY and CDR2 is SMNVEV (reference sequence). V lost 3 bases and J lost 13, with 3 bases in between. The CDR3 consists of 8 residues. The CDR3 region has the DNA TGTGCCAGCAGTTTTTTGTACTTC. Translating it yields CASSFLYF.

V gene TRBV20-1 combines with J gene TRBJ2-7; 7 nucleotides agree with TRBD2. The trim removed 4 bases at V and 4 bases at J, leaving 4 bases unmatched. The CDR3 length is 12 residues. Germline loops: CDR1 DFQATT, CDR2 SNEGSKA (reference sequence). CDR3 sequence (DNA): TGCAGTGCTAAAGCGGGGCAATACGAGCAGTACTTC. Translation: CSAKAGQYEQYF.

The table lists this clonotype with many counts. This chain joins TRBV7-9 and TRBJ2-7, with a weak D call TRBD2 (6 bases). Trimming left V 1 base short and J 2 bases short, with 12 bases between. CDR3 length: 15 amino acids. Germline V gives CDR1 SEHNR, CDR2 FQNEAQ (reference sequence). CDR3 sequence reads: CASSLGPRLAYEQYF. As DNA, the CDR3 is TGTGCCAGCAGCTTAGGGCCCCGACTAGCCTACGAGCAGTACTTC.

The rearrangement links TRBV27 to TRBJ2-3; D is unclear. This CDR3 spans 12 amino acids. Germline V gene lookup returns CDR1 MNHEY and CDR2 SMNVEV (reference sequence). V shed 7 bases and J shed 2 bases, with 7 bases lying between them. CDR3: CASKTLTDTQYF. The CDR3 nucleotides read TGTGCCAGCAAGACTCTCACAGATACGCAGTATTTT.

This chain connects TRBV7-8 to TRBJ2-2; D is undetermined. This CDR3 has 16 amino acids. Trimming left V 0 bases short and J 0 bases short, with 8 bases between. CDR1 and CDR2 from the germline V gene are SGHVS and FQNEAQ. CDR3 protein: CASSLAEPTNTGELFF. The CDR3 DNA follows: TGTGCCAGCAGCTTAGCAGAACCTACGAACACCGGGGAGCTGTTTTTT.

This clonotype has at least ten counts. In DNA, the CDR3 is TGTGCCAGCAGCCAAGTAGCGGGTAGGGAGACCCAGTACTTC. As protein: CASSQVAGRETQYF. This chain joins TRBV3-1 and TRBJ2-5; the match to TRBD2 covers 7 bases. Germline CDR1 and CDR2: LGHDT and YNNKEL (reference sequence). The CDR3 loop spans 14 amino acids. Losses at the gene ends were 1 base for V and 5 bases for J; bases not matched to a gene: 4.

The V and J genes are TRBV7-2 and TRBJ2-5, with D possibly TRBD2 on 5 matching bases. Matching the DNA end better, TRBJ2-7 makes the J call doubtful. Looked up from germline, CDR1 is SGHTA and CDR2 is FQGNSA. The length of the CDR3 is 15 residues. CDR3 in DNA: TGTGCCAGCAGCTTAGATGGACTGAGGCTCGCCGAGCAGTACTTC. Translation: CASSLDGLRLAEQYF.

Remarks on this clonotype: A much larger clone differs from this one at a single base, so this may be a read error. The chain couples TRBV4-1 to TRBJ2-7; D might be TRBD1 or TRBD2, each matching 7 bases. Germline values: CDR1 MGHRA, CDR2 YSYEKL. CDR3 size: 15 residues. Here the CDR3 reads CASGQAGQPPGEQYF. The CDR3 DNA sequence: TGCGCCAGCGGCCAAGCGGGACAGCCACCTGGCGAGCAGTACTTC.